This TCR beta chain was profiled in a study of blood T cells in healthy people across ages. This clonotype occurred many times. What it recognizes is unknown. A second PCR of 7 to 11 cycles used a sample-barcoded 5' primer and a J-beta primer mix. TCRdb re-called the 5' RACE reads with MiXCR, one entry per CDR3 protein. The repertoire consists of about 650,000 distinct CDR3 sequences, with roughly 32% occurring once and the leading ten covering 15%. The donors, healthy Caucasians from Russia, were aged roughly 6 to 90. The study isolated at least 7 million PBMCs from each sample. CDR1 and CDR2 (germline): SGDLS, YYNGEE. This CDR3 contains 15 residues. V was pared by 2 bases and J by 5 bases, with 5 bases of the junction left unmatched. Overall study findings and caveats: Across the age range, TCR beta diversity per million T cells fell in a roughly linear way.

This chain joins TRBV9 and TRBJ2-1, with 9 nucleotides matching TRBD1. Input material: blood. The source of this sequence is a woman older than 75 in good health. CDR3 region: CASSVTGTGHNEQFF. The CDR3 DNA sequence: TGTGCCAGCAGCGTGACCGGGACAGGGCACAATGAGCAGTTCTTC.